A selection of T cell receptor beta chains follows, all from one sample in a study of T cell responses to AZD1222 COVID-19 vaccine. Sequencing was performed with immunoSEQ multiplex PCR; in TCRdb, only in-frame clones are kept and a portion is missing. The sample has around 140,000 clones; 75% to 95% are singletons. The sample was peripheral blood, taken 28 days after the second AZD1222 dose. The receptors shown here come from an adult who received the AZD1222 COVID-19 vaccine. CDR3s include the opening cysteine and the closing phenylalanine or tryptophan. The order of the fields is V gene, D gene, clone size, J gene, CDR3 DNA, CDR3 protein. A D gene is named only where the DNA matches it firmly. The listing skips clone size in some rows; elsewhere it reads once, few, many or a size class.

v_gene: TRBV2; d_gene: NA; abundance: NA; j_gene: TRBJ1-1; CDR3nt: TGTGCAGCTCAGGGTTTTGGGGAAGCTTTCTTT; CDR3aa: CAAQGFGEAFF
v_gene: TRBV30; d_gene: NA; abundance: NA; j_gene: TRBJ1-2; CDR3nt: TGTGCCTGGAGTGTGACACGTACCTCAAGTGGCTACACCTTC; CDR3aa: CAWSVTRTSSGYTF
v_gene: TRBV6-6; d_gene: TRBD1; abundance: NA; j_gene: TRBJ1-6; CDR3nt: TGTGCCAGCAGTTGGACAGGGGGGGATTCACCCCTCCACTTT; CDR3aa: CASSWTGGDSPLHF
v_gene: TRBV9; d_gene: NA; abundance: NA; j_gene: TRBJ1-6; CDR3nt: TGTGCCAGCAGCGAGAGGGTTTATAATTCACCCCTCCACTTT; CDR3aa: CASSERVYNSPLHF
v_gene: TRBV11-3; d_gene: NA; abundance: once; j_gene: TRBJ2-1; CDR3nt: TGTGCCAGCAGCCTGAGTTACAATGAGCAGTTCTTC; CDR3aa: CASSLSYNEQFF
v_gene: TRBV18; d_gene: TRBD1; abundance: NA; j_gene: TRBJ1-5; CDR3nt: TGTGCCAGCTCACCGTTTGACAGGGAAGGTCAGCCCCAGCATTTT; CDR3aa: CASSPFDREGQPQHF
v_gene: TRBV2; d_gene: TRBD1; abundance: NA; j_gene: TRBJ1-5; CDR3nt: TGTGCCAGCAGCCTTCAGGGACAGGGCAATCAGCCCCAGCATTTT; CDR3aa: CASSLQGQGNQPQHF
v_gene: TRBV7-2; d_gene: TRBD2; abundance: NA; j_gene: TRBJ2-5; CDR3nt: TGTGCCAGCAGCTTACTCGCGGGAGGTAACGAAGAGACCCAGTACTTC; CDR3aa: CASSLLAGGNEETQYF
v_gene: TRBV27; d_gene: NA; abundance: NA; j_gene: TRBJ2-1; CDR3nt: TGTGCCAGCAGTCCCCTTGGATCCCGTAGTGAGCAGTTCTTC; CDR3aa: CASSPLGSRSEQFF
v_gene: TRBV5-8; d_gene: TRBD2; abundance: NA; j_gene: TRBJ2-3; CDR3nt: TGTGCCAGCAGCAATAGCGGGGGGGCCGATACGCAGTATTTT; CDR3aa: CASSNSGGADTQYF
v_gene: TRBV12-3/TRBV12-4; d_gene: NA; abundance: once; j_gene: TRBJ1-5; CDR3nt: TGTGCCAGCAGTTTAGGGGATCAGCCCCAGCATTTT; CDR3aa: CASSLGDQPQHF
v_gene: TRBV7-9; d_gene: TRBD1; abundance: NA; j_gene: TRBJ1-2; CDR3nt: TGTGCCAGCAGCACCCCCGCGGCAGGGGGATCGGGTGGCTACACCTTC; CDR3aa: CASSTPAAGGSGGYTF
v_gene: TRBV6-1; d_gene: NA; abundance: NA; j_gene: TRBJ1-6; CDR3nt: TGTGCCAGCAGTGAAACAGGAGTTAATTCACCCCTCCACTTT; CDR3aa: CASSETGVNSPLHF
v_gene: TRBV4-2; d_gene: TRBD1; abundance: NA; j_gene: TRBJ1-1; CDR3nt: TGTGCCAGCAGCCAAGGGATTCTTTCAGGGGGAAGTGAAGCTTTCTTT; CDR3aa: CASSQGILSGGSEAFF
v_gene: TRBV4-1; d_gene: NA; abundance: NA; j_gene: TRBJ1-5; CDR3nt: TGCGCCAGCAGCCAAGGCCCTGGGACGGTTGTGAGTTCGTCCCAGCATTTT; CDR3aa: CASSQGPGTVVSSSQHF
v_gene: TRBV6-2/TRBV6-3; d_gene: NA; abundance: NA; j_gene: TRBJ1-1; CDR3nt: TGTGCCAGCAGTTACTGGCAGGGGAACACTGAAGCTTTCTTT; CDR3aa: CASSYWQGNTEAFF
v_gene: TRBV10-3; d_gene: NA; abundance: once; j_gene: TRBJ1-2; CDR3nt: TGTGCCATCAGTCTTGATAGGGACCTCTATGGCTACACCTTC; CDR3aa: CAISLDRDLYGYTF
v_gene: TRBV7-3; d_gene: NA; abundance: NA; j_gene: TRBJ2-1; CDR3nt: TGTGCCAGCAGCTTAGCACAGAACAATGAGCAGTTCTTC; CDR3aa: CASSLAQNNEQFF
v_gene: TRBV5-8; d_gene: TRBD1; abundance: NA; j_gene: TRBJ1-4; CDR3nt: TGTGCCAGCAGCCCGGAGGACAGGTTGGACAAAAAACTGTTTTTT; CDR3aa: CASSPEDRLDKKLFF
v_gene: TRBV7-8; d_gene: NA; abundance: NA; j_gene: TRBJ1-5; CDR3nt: TGTGCCAGCAGCTCCCGCGTGGGGTACGATCAGCCCCAGCATTTT; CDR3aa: CASSSRVGYDQPQHF
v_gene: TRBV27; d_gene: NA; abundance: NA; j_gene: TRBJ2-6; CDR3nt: TGTGCCAGCAGTTTTTGGGGTACCGGGGCCAACGTCCTGACTTTC; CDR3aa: CASSFWGTGANVLTF
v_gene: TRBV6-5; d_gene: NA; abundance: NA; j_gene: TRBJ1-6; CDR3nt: TGTGCCAGCAGACTAGGACCGTTCTTGAATTCACCCCTCCACTTT; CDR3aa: CASRLGPFLNSPLHF